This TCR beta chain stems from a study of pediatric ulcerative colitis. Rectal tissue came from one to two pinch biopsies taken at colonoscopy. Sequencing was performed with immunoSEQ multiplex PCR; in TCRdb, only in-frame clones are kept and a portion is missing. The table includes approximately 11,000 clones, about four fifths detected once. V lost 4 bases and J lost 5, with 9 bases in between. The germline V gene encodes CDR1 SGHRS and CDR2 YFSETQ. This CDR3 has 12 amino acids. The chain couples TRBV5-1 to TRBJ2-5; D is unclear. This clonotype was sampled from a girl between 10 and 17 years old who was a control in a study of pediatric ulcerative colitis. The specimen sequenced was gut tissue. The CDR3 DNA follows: TGCGCCAGCAGCCCGAGCTTGGAGACCCAGTACTTC. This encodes CASSPSLETQYF.